The 20 T cell receptor beta chains listed next were all sequenced from one sample in a study of blood T cell repertoires in COVID-19. Data came from immunoSEQ multiplex PCR; TCRdb stores just in-frame clones and leaves some out. The sample holds approximately 170,000 clones, around nine tenths seen once. The material sequenced was peripheral blood. The receptor set was obtained from a woman of 80 years or more with COVID-19, enrolled during active disease.

This chain connects TRBV24-1 to TRBJ2-5; TRBD1 is a possible D gene (5 bases). Germline values: CDR1 KGHDR, CDR2 SFDVKD. V was pared by 1 base and J by 9 bases, with 8 bases between. This CDR3 is built from 12 residues. The CDR3 sequence is CATSDLGAPQYF. CDR3 DNA: TGTGCCACCAGTGATTTAGGGGCGCCCCAGTACTTC.

V and J are TRBV5-4 and TRBJ2-3; tentatively, D is TRBD1 (6 bases). V lost 3 bases, J lost 3 bases, and 11 bases lay in between. Looked up from germline, CDR1 is SGHNT and CDR2 is YYREEE (reference sequence). CDR3 length: 14 amino acids. CDR3 nucleotide sequence: TGTGCCAGCAGCTCGCAGGGGCGAACAGATACGCAGTATTTT. It codes for CASSSQGRTDTQYF.

The chain employs TRBV4-3 and TRBJ2-5; tentatively, D is TRBD2 (6 bases). The CDR3 contains 15 residues. Germline V lookup: CDR1 LGHNA, CDR2 YSLEER. Trimming took 0 bases from V and 7 from J, leaving 15 bases between them. In DNA form, the CDR3 reads TGCGCCAGCAGCCAAGATTCTGGGGGGAGTGGGACCCAGTACTTC. It codes for CASSQDSGGSGTQYF.

This chain connects TRBV28 to TRBJ1-6; 9 bases match TRBD1. From germline, CDR1 is MDHEN and CDR2 SYDVKM. The CDR3 totals 14 residues. Trimming cost V 6 bases and J 9 bases; bases outside gene matches: 6. The CDR3 DNA follows: TGTGCCAGCAGCCGGGGACAGGGTAGTTCACCCCTCCACTTT. It codes for CASSRGQGSSPLHF.

The chain employs TRBV2 and TRBJ1-2; D is perhaps TRBD1 (6 bases). Germline V CDR1 and CDR2: SNHLY, FYNNEI. The CDR3 totals 16 residues. Trimming removed 2 bases at V and 0 bases at J, with 13 bases between. The CDR3 region has the DNA TGTGCCAGCAGTGAAACATGGGGGCAAGCTAACTATGGCTACACCTTC. Translation gives CASSETWGQANYGYTF.

The chain carries TRBV6-1 and TRBJ1-1; weak D call: TRBD1 (6 bases). V lost 1 base to trimming and J lost 2 bases, with 8 bases between them. CDR1 is MNHNS and CDR2 is SASEGT in the germline V gene. The CDR3 has 14 amino acids. The CDR3 DNA is TGTGCCAGCAGTGAAGGACAGGCCAACACTGAAGCTTTCTTT. Its protein is CASSEGQANTEAFF.

V gene TRBV4-3 combines with J gene TRBJ2-5; D may be TRBD2 (6 bases). The V gene lost 0 bases and the J gene lost 5 bases, with 13 bases spanning the gap. The CDR3 spans 15 residues. Germline CDR1 and CDR2: LGHNA and YSLEER. In DNA, the CDR3 is TGCGCCAGCAGCCAAGATCTGGGAGGTCCGGAGACCCAGTACTTC. This gives the protein CASSQDLGGPETQYF.

V usage is TRBV29-1 and J usage is TRBJ2-2, with D tentatively TRBD2 (6 bases). The V and J ends lost 3 bases and 7 bases respectively, with 12 bases between them. Germline V CDR1 and CDR2: SQVTM, ANQGSEA. The CDR3 extends over 13 amino acids. The CDR3 nucleotides read TGCAGCGTTGACAGCGGAGGGTACGGGGAGCTGTTTTTT. Translation gives CSVDSGGYGELFF.

CDR3: CASSVGGFGNQPQHF. In nucleotides, the CDR3 is TGTGCCAGCAGTGTCGGAGGGTTTGGCAATCAGCCCCAGCATTTT. J is TRBJ1-5 and V is TRBV2, with unresolved D. Germline values: CDR1 SNHLY, CDR2 FYNNEI. The length of the CDR3 is 15 residues. Trimming left V 4 bases short and J 2 bases short, with 12 bases between.

The sample holds one count of this clone. The chain is built from TRBV6-6 and TRBJ2-7; 11 bases agree with TRBD2. Germline values: CDR1 MNHNY, CDR2 SVGAGI (reference sequence). Trimming cost V 4 bases and J 2 bases; bases outside gene matches: 4. The CDR3 runs to 15 residues. CDR3 bases: TGTGCCAGCAGTTCGACTAGCGGGAAGCCCTACGAGCAGTACTTC. Translating it yields CASSSTSGKPYEQYF.

The chain is built from TRBV9 and TRBJ2-3, with D tentatively TRBD2 (5 bases). Per germline, CDR1 SGDLS and CDR2 YYNGEE. Deletions cut 6 bases from V and 6 bases from J, with 20 bases between. CDR3 size: 15 residues. Here the CDR3 DNA reads TGTGCCAGCACCCCTGGCGAGGGCCTGCTGGATACGCAGTATTTT. Translating it yields CASTPGEGLLDTQYF.

The rearrangement joins TRBV14 to TRBJ2-3, with TRBD2 matching 7 bases. Trimming removed 0 bases from V and 2 bases from J; junction bases left unmatched: 5. The CDR3 length is 16 residues. The V gene's germline CDR1 is SGHDN and CDR2 FVKESK. CDR3 sequence reads: CASSQDPRGNTDTQYF. The CDR3 DNA reads TGTGCCAGCAGCCAAGACCCGCGGGGGAACACAGATACGCAGTATTTT.

J is TRBJ1-6 and V is TRBV28; no definite D call. V was shortened by 7 bases and J by 10 bases, with 11 bases between the two germline ends. The CDR3 covers 12 residues. Germline CDR1 is MDHEN and CDR2 is SYDVKM. The CDR3 DNA follows: TGTGCCAGCACCCTTGCCGGGTCACCCCTCCACTTT. Its translation: CASTLAGSPLHF.

The rearrangement joins TRBV5-1 to TRBJ2-2, with D possibly matching TRBD2 (6 bases). CDR1 and CDR2 (germline): SGHRS, YFSETQ. This CDR3 is 17 amino acids long. Trimming removed 1 base at V and 2 bases at J, with 15 bases between. In nucleotides, the CDR3 is TGCGCCAGCAGCTTGTTTACCCGCGGGGCCAACACCGGGGAGCTGTTTTTT. Its translation: CASSLFTRGANTGELFF.

V and J are TRBV19 and TRBJ1-5, with D maybe TRBD1 (6 bases). V was cut by 9 bases and J by 3 bases, with 12 bases left in between. The germline V gene has CDR1 LNHDA and CDR2 SQIVND (reference sequence). This CDR3 spans 13 amino acids. The chain's CDR3 is CASRGQFNQPQHF. CDR3 nucleotide sequence: TGTGCCAGCCGCGGACAGTTCAATCAGCCCCAGCATTTT.

V gene TRBV12-3 or TRBV12-4 combines with J gene TRBJ2-2, with D possibly being TRBD2 (5 bases). The CDR3 extends over 13 amino acids. Trimming cost V 3 bases and J 5 bases, with 7 bases left between them. CDR3 DNA: TGTGCCAGCAGTTTCTGGGAGACCGGGGAGCTGTTTTTT. It codes for CASSFWETGELFF.

On this clone: Germline and junction disagree at one end, which may indicate a read error. The chain recombines TRBV4-3 with TRBJ2-1; TRBD1 might be the D (6 bases). The germline CDR1 and CDR2 sequences are LGHNA and YSLEER. The CDR3 extends over 13 amino acids. Here the CDR3 reads CASSQDPGTWCVF. The CDR3 DNA is TGCGCCAGCAGCCAAGACCCCGGGACATGGTGCGTCTTC.

The genes are TRBV7-3 and TRBJ2-3; weak D call: TRBD1 (6 bases). This CDR3 region has 14 residues. CDR1 is SGHTA and CDR2 is FQGTGA in the germline V gene. Trimming cost V 4 bases and J 4 bases, with 12 bases left between them. The CDR3 nucleotides are TGTGCCAGCAGCTGGGGGCCTGCCCCAGATACGCAGTATTTT. Translating gives CASSWGPAPDTQYF.

The V and J genes are TRBV6-6 and TRBJ2-7; 7 bases match TRBD1. Trimming removed 0 bases from V and 5 bases from J; junction bases left unmatched: 7. There are 15 residues in the CDR3. The germline V gene has CDR1 MNHNY and CDR2 SVGAGI (reference sequence). CDR3 nucleotide sequence: TGTGCCAGCAGTTACTCCCGGCGACAGGGCCACGAGCAGTACTTC. Its translation is CASSYSRRQGHEQYF.

This clone was detected only once. The V and J genes are TRBV28 and TRBJ1-1; 9 positions match TRBD1. Germline CDR1 is MDHEN and CDR2 is SYDVKM. CDR3 length: 15 amino acids. V shed 4 bases, J shed 4 bases, and the junction held 7 bases outside the gene matches. As DNA, the CDR3 is TGTGCCAGCAGTTACCCGACAGGGGGGGGCACTGAAGCTTTCTTT. This translates into CASSYPTGGGTEAFF.